The 21 T cell receptor beta chains given below trace back to one sample, sequenced in a study of molecular identifiers for immune sequencing clone quantification. Each CDR3 protein is one row after TCRdb ran MiXCR on the PCR reads. Of over 60,000 distinct CDR3 sequences in the sample, approximately 18% were seen once. Sequences were obtained from naive CD8+ T cells from blood, with Jurkat cell RNA spiked in. Subset specified: FACS-sorted CD8+CD4-CCR7+CD45RA+ naive T cells. The receptor set was obtained from a human donor in good health. Some libraries in this study had Jurkat cell RNA spiked in.

This clonotype was detected only a few times. The chain is built from TRBV7-3 and TRBJ2-1, with TRBD2 identical over 9 bases. The trim removed 4 bases at V and 8 bases at J, leaving 9 bases unmatched. From germline, CDR1 is SGHTA and CDR2 FQGTGA. The CDR3 covers 15 residues. The CDR3 reads CASSYIAGEWDEQFF. In DNA, the CDR3 is TGTGCCAGCAGCTATATAGCGGGAGAGTGGGATGAGCAGTTCTTC. Using reference TRBV7-3 and TRBJ2-1 for the parts outside the CDR3, the full variable domain is GAGVSQTPSNKVTEKGKYVELRCDPISGHTALYWYRQSLGQGPEFLIYFQGTGAADDSGLPNDRFFAVRPEGSVSTLKIQRTERGDSAVYLCASSYIAGEWDEQFFGPGTRLTVL.

J is TRBJ2-3 and V is TRBV27; tentative D call: TRBD1 (6 bases). Per germline, CDR1 MNHEY and CDR2 SMNVEV (reference sequence). This CDR3 contains 13 residues. V lost 7 bases to trimming and J lost 1 base, with 9 bases between them. This CDR3 reads CASIPGGTDTQYF. The CDR3 bases are TGTGCCAGCATTCCAGGGGGCACAGATACGCAGTATTTT.

This clonotype was recorded at least ten times. This chain connects TRBV29-1 to TRBJ2-2; a weak D match, TRBD1 (5 bases). This CDR3 spans 16 amino acids. In germline, CDR1 is SQVTM, CDR2 ANQGSEA. The V end lost 1 base, the J end lost 1 base, and 13 bases lay between the germline ends. The CDR3 DNA reads TGCAGCGTTGAAGGGGGCGAGTTTTTGAACACCGGGGAGCTGTTTTTT. Translating it yields CSVEGGEFLNTGELFF.

This clonotype was found many times. The chain recombines TRBV5-6 with TRBJ1-3; D gene ambiguous. The CDR3 contains 13 residues. Germline V CDR1 and CDR2: SGHDT, YYEEEE. V was cut by 6 bases and J by 4 bases, with 11 bases left in between. CDR3 amino acids: CASTLGPGNTIYF. CDR3 DNA: TGTGCCAGCACCTTAGGTCCCGGAAACACCATATATTTT.

This clonotype was counted many times. V is TRBV20-1 and J is TRBJ1-2, with a tentative D call TRBD1 (5 bases). Per germline, CDR1 DFQATT and CDR2 SNEGSKA (reference sequence). V was pared by 4 bases and J by 5 bases, with 14 bases between. The CDR3 length is 13 residues. The CDR3 DNA is TGCAGTGCTACTGGGACGGAAACTTATGGCTACACCTTC. Its protein is CSATGTETYGYTF.

This clonotype was counted many times. The chain couples TRBV7-9 to TRBJ1-1; no definite D call. The V gene's germline CDR1 is SEHNR and CDR2 FQNEAQ (reference sequence). This CDR3 is built from 13 residues. Trimming removed 2 bases from V and 6 bases from J, with 10 bases in between. The DNA of the CDR3 is TGTGCCAGCAGCTTAACCACGACTGCTGAAGCTTTCTTT. Translating gives CASSLTTTAEAFF.

Concerning this clonotype itself: Given a much more abundant clone one base away, this may be a read error. This chain uses TRBV6-1 with TRBJ1-5; the match to TRBD1 covers 12 bases. Trimming cost V 8 bases and J 3 bases; bases outside gene matches: 5. CDR1 MNHNS and CDR2 SASEGT come from the germline V gene. The CDR3 runs 15 residues. In DNA, the CDR3 is TGTGCCAGCGGGAGGGACAGGGGGCTCAATCAGCCCCAGCATTTT. It encodes CASGRDRGLNQPQHF.

This chain joins TRBV7-8 and TRBJ2-3, with TRBD2 matching over 12 bases. Per germline, CDR1 SGHVS and CDR2 FQNEAQ. The CDR3 loop spans 14 amino acids. The V segment lost 9 bases and the J segment 3 bases; nucleotides outside the gene matches: 4. The chain's CDR3 is CASRTSGTTDTQYF. The CDR3 DNA follows: TGTGCCAGTAGGACTAGCGGGACGACAGATACGCAGTATTTT.

To note about this clonotype: A much larger clone differs from this one at a single base, so this may be a read error. The chain joins TRBV6-1 to TRBJ2-7; 7 positions match TRBD1. In germline, CDR1 is MNHNS, CDR2 SASEGT. The CDR3 covers 14 residues. Trimming took 8 bases from V and 2 from J; bases not matched to a gene: 9. The CDR3 nucleotides read TGTGCCAGCGGTTTCGGACAGGTGCCCTACGAGCAGTACTTC. This encodes CASGFGQVPYEQYF.

On this clonotype itself: This may arise from a read error, as a much more abundant clone is one base away. This rearrangement joins TRBV29-1 to TRBJ2-1; D call uncertain. Germline loops: CDR1 SQVTM, CDR2 ANQGSEA. The length of the CDR3 is 15 residues. The CDR3 DNA follows: TGCAGCGTTGCCCATCCTAGGGCTACCTACAATGGGCAGTTCTTC. It translates to CSVAHPRATYNGQFF.

This clonotype appeared many times. The gene calls are TRBV6-2 or TRBV6-3 and TRBJ2-7, with 7 nucleotides matching TRBD2. The CDR3 totals 15 residues. Germline CDR1 reads MNHEY; CDR2 reads SVGEGT. The ends lost 1 base at V and 1 base at J; junction bases unmatched: 4. The CDR3 region is CASSYLGLQSYEQYF. The CDR3 nucleotides read TGTGCCAGCAGTTACTTGGGACTACAATCCTACGAGCAGTACTTC.

This clonotype was recorded a few times. The chain carries TRBV7-6 and TRBJ2-7; 12 positions agree with TRBD1. The trim removed 3 bases at V and 6 bases at J, leaving 3 bases unmatched. This CDR3 spans 14 amino acids. The germline gives CDR1 SGHVS, CDR2 FNYEAQ. The CDR3 is CASSLGTGGAEQYF. In DNA form, the CDR3 reads TGTGCCAGCAGCTTGGGGACAGGGGGCGCCGAGCAGTACTTC. Full variable domain (remainder filled in from reference TRBV7-6 and TRBJ2-7): GAGVSQSPRYKVTKRGQDVALRCDPISGHVSLYWYRQALGQGPEFLTYFNYEAQQDKSGLPNDRFSAERPEGSISTLTIQRTEQRDSAMYRCASSLGTGGAEQYFGPGTRLTVT.

The sample holds a few counts of this clonotype. This may come from a read error, since a much larger clone is one base off. The chain couples TRBV2 to TRBJ2-7; 8 bases fit TRBD1. The CDR3 totals 15 residues. Germline CDR1 is SNHLY and CDR2 is FYNNEI. Written as DNA, the CDR3 is TGTGCCAGCAGTGAAGGGGGGACAGGTCCCTACGAGCGGTACTTC. Encoded protein: CASSEGGTGPYERYF.

In this sample, this clonotype turned up many times. V usage is TRBV15 and J usage is TRBJ1-2; tentatively, D is TRBD1 (6 bases). With 5 bases removed from V and 2 bases from J, the gap between germline ends came to 9 bases. Germline V gene sequence: CDR1 LNHNV, CDR2 YYDKDF (reference sequence). The CDR3 spans 13 residues. The CDR3 DNA follows: TGTGCCACCAGCCTGGACAGAAACTATGGCTACACCTTC. Amino acid sequence: CATSLDRNYGYTF.

The chain recombines TRBV6-2 or TRBV6-3 with TRBJ2-1; D is perhaps TRBD2 (6 bases). The CDR3 length is 15 residues. Trimming pared 3 bases from V and 3 bases from J, leaving 12 bases between. CDR1 MNHEY and CDR2 SVGEGT come from the germline V gene. This CDR3 is CASSYDERVYNEQFF. CDR3 sequence (DNA): TGTGCCAGCAGTTATGACGAGCGGGTCTACAATGAGCAGTTCTTC.

This clonotype was counted once. This may be a read error: a much more frequent sequence differs by one nucleotide. The chain is built from TRBV12-3 or TRBV12-4 and TRBJ2-1; 7 bases agree with TRBD2. The junction had 4 bases not matched to a gene; V was cut back by 0 bases and J by 8 bases. The CDR3 totals 14 residues. The CDR3 is CASSLAGGVDEQFF. CDR3 nucleotide sequence: TGTGCCAGCAGTTTAGCGGGAGGGGTTGATGAGCAGTTCTTC.

This clonotype was picked up many times. CDR3 residues: CASSAIWEGTYEQYF. CDR3 nucleotide sequence: TGTGCCAGCAGCGCCATCTGGGAGGGGACCTACGAGCAGTACTTC. V usage is TRBV7-2 and J usage is TRBJ2-7; 7 nucleotides line up with TRBD2. Germline assignment: CDR1 SGHTA and CDR2 FQGNSA. V dropped 5 bases and J dropped 2; count of bases not matched to a gene: 9. This CDR3 spans 15 amino acids.

The V and J genes are TRBV7-6 and TRBJ2-1; D may be TRBD2 (5 bases). The germline V gene encodes CDR1 SGHVS and CDR2 FNYEAQ. The CDR3 loop spans 17 amino acids. With 1 base removed from V and 2 bases from J, the gap between germline ends came to 15 bases. The CDR3 DNA follows: TGTGCCAGCAGCTTAGAACATCGAGTGGGAGCCTACAATGAGCAGTTCTTC. This encodes CASSLEHRVGAYNEQFF.

The table lists this clonotype with many counts. This chain uses TRBV7-6 with TRBJ2-1; no clear D. V was pared by 0 bases and J by 9 bases, with 12 bases between. The CDR3 runs 14 residues. Germline CDR1 is SGHVS and CDR2 is FNYEAQ. Written as DNA, the CDR3 is TGTGCCAGCAGCTTAGCGCAAGTTACTGGTGAGCAGTTCTTC. Its protein is CASSLAQVTGEQFF.

This clonotype has a handful of counts. The chain joins TRBV24-1 to TRBJ2-2; 8 bases are a match to TRBD2. Germline V gene data show CDR1 as KGHDR and CDR2 as SFDVKD. The CDR3 sequence is 16 residues long. Trimming removed 4 bases from V and 5 bases from J; junction bases left unmatched: 8. CDR3 sequence (DNA): TGTGCCACCAGTGACTCCTCGGGAGGGGAGACCGGGGAGCTGTTTTTT. Translation: CATSDSSGGETGELFF.

This clonotype came up many times. V and J are TRBV7-2 and TRBJ1-5, with TRBD1 as a possible D gene (5 bases). Germline loops: CDR1 SGHTA, CDR2 FQGNSA. V gave up 0 bases and J gave up 0 bases, with 21 bases separating them. The CDR3 is 20 residues long. This CDR3 is CASSLALGTHPVNSNQPQHF. CDR3 bases: TGTGCCAGCAGCTTAGCTTTGGGGACCCACCCGGTTAATAGCAATCAGCCCCAGCATTTT.